The 20 T cell receptor beta chains in this list originate from one sample, sequenced in a study of T cells in tuberculosis. Using immunoSEQ multiplex PCR, the repertoire was profiled, and TCRdb retains in-frame clones only, with some absent. The repertoire consists of around 41,000 clones, with around 94% occurring once and the leading ten covering around 2%. The sequenced sample was PBMCs. The source of these receptors is a donor between 10 and 29 years old with latent tuberculosis or without tuberculosis infection. Some clones in this sample may be carry-over from other donors' samples.

This chain links TRBV30 with TRBJ1-1, with D perhaps matching TRBD1 (6 bases). Germline loops: CDR1 GTSNPN, CDR2 SVGIG (reference sequence). V was trimmed by 1 base and J by 5 bases, leaving 14 bases between them. This CDR3 has 14 residues. Written as DNA, the CDR3 is TGTGCCTGGAGTGCCCTGGTGACAGGAACTGAAGCTTTCTTT. It codes for CAWSALVTGTEAFF.

This chain connects TRBV7-9 to TRBJ2-7, with TRBD1 matching 8 bases. Germline lookup yields CDR1 SEHNR and CDR2 FQNEAQ (reference sequence). After removal of 1 base from V and 5 bases from J, the junction contained 10 bases not matched to a gene. The CDR3 length is 16 residues. The CDR3 protein is CASSLVGSDRGHEQYF. For the CDR3, the DNA is TGTGCCAGCAGCTTAGTGGGCTCTGACAGGGGCCACGAGCAGTACTTC.

This chain uses TRBV11-3 with TRBJ2-1, with D possibly TRBD1 on 5 matching bases. The V end was cut by 4 bases, the J end by 4 bases, with 8 bases between. The V gene's germline CDR1 is SGHNT and CDR2 YENEEA. CDR3 length: 13 amino acids. The CDR3 sequence is CASSSRQYNEQFF. DNA of the CDR3: TGTGCCAGCAGCTCACGACAGTACAATGAGCAGTTCTTC.

Here the CDR3 reads CASSYLGANTEAFF. In nucleotides, the CDR3 is TGTGCCAGCAGTTACCTCGGTGCGAACACTGAAGCTTTCTTT. The chain joins TRBV6-6 to TRBJ1-1; no reliable D call. CDR3 size: 14 residues. CDR1 and CDR2 from the germline V gene are MNHNY and SVGAGI (reference sequence). Trimming stripped 2 bases from V and 1 base from J, with 8 bases between.

The chain employs TRBV7-8 and TRBJ1-3, with D tentatively TRBD1 (5 bases). The CDR3 is 14 amino acids. CDR1 SGHVS and CDR2 FQNEAQ come from the germline V gene. V was cut by 1 base and J by 3 bases, with 7 bases left in between. The CDR3 DNA is TGTGCCAGCAGCTTAGAACAGGATGGAAACACCATATATTTT. It specifies CASSLEQDGNTIYF.

The chain uses TRBV4-3 and TRBJ2-1; the D is unclear. Germline V gene lookup returns CDR1 LGHNA and CDR2 YSLEER. Trimming removed 0 bases from V and 5 bases from J, with 8 bases in between. The CDR3 covers 14 residues. The DNA for the CDR3 is TGCGCCAGCAGCCAAGATTGGCCCCACAATGAGCAGTTCTTC. This codes for CASSQDWPHNEQFF.

Comments on this clone: Other DNA sequences of this sample code for an identical CDR3. The chain combines TRBV27 with TRBJ1-1; 9 bases map to TRBD1. The CDR3 is made up of 15 amino acids. V was clipped by 5 bases and J by 7 bases; unmatched bases: 11. Germline CDR1 reads MNHEY; CDR2 reads SMNVEV (reference sequence). CDR3 coding DNA: TGTGCCAGCAGTCACGGGACAGGGCCGGATATTGAAGCTTTCTTT. Translating it yields CASSHGTGPDIEAFF.

V gene TRBV6-5 combines with J gene TRBJ1-2; a possible D gene is TRBD1 (5 bases). The CDR3 totals 14 residues. Trimming removed 7 bases at V and 1 base at J, with 13 bases between. CDR1 and CDR2 (germline): MNHEY, SVGAGI. Here the CDR3 reads CASTPLQGNYGYTF. The CDR3 DNA reads as TGTGCCAGCACCCCACTGCAGGGTAACTATGGCTACACCTTC.

The gene calls are TRBV2 and TRBJ1-1; D gene ambiguous. Per the germline V gene, CDR1 is SNHLY and CDR2 is FYNNEI. The CDR3 covers 14 residues. The ends were cut back, 8 bases at V and 4 bases at J, with 17 bases in the middle. The CDR3 region is CASLYLEVGTEAFF. As DNA, the CDR3 is TGTGCCAGCTTATACCTAGAGGTAGGCACTGAAGCTTTCTTT.

The rearrangement joins TRBV30 to TRBJ2-1; possibly TRBD2 for D (5 bases). The CDR3 contains 16 residues. From germline, CDR1 is GTSNPN and CDR2 SVGIG (reference sequence). V was pared by 0 bases and J by 7 bases, with 19 bases between. CDR3 residues: CAWSVPREFLRNEQFF. The CDR3 DNA reads TGTGCCTGGAGTGTTCCTCGGGAATTTCTACGGAATGAGCAGTTCTTC.

In DNA, the CDR3 is TGTGCCAGCAGTACCCCAACTCAACTAGGAGAGACCCAGTACTTC. Its translation is CASSTPTQLGETQYF. V is TRBV6-5 and J is TRBJ2-5; tentatively, D is TRBD2 (5 bases). The CDR3 sequence is 15 residues long. Germline lookup yields CDR1 MNHEY and CDR2 SVGAGI. With 5 bases removed from V and 4 bases from J, the gap between germline ends came to 17 bases.

This clone was observed once. The genes are TRBV4-3 and TRBJ2-2, with 9 bases identical to TRBD1. Germline V lookup: CDR1 LGHNA, CDR2 YSLEER. The ends lost 1 base at V and 5 bases at J; junction bases unmatched: 8. CDR3 length: 17 residues. Here the CDR3 reads CASSQGLRDRETGELFF. CDR3 coding DNA: TGCGCCAGCAGCCAAGGCCTCCGGGACAGGGAGACCGGGGAGCTGTTTTTT.

This chain links TRBV7-2 with TRBJ2-7; D might be TRBD1 (5 bases). With 5 bases removed from V and 6 bases from J, the gap between germline ends came to 23 bases. The CDR3 runs to 16 residues. CDR1 is SGHTA, CDR2 FQGNSA, per germline. CDR3 loop: CASSPQRAGPTFEQYF. The CDR3 nucleotides read TGTGCCAGCAGCCCCCAGCGTGCAGGGCCCACGTTCGAGCAGTACTTC.

The rearrangement joins TRBV2 to TRBJ2-2; 10 nucleotides align to TRBD2. The junction had 6 bases not matched to a gene; V was cut back by 6 bases and J by 5 bases. The CDR3 length is 15 residues. The V gene's germline CDR1 is SNHLY and CDR2 FYNNEI. The CDR3 protein is CASSRTSGDTGELFF. CDR3 DNA sequence: TGTGCCAGCAGCCGTACTAGCGGGGATACCGGGGAGCTGTTTTTT.

The V gene is TRBV4-1, the J gene TRBJ1-2; maybe TRBD1 (5 bases). Germline assignment: CDR1 MGHRA and CDR2 YSYEKL. There are 15 residues in the CDR3. V gave up 2 bases and J gave up 5 bases, with 15 bases separating them. The CDR3 loop is CASSQSAGRRYGYTF. The CDR3, as DNA: TGCGCCAGCAGCCAATCGGCAGGGCGTCGGTATGGCTACACCTTC.

This rearrangement joins TRBV11-2 to TRBJ1-3; a possible D gene is TRBD1 (5 bases). Deletions cut 2 bases from V and 4 bases from J, with 18 bases between. Germline V CDR1 and CDR2: SGHAT, FQNNGV. CDR3 size: 17 residues. DNA for the CDR3: TGTGCCAGCAGCTTATGGCAGGGATTGGATGCCGGAAACACCATATATTTT. Its protein is CASSLWQGLDAGNTIYF.

The CDR3 here is CASSKGIGCGTGVGYTF. Here the CDR3 DNA reads TGTGCCAGCAGCAAAGGAATAGGTTGCGGGACAGGGGTTGGCTACACCTTC. This chain joins TRBV21-1 and TRBJ1-2; the table's D call, TRBD1, has no DNA check behind it. TRBV21-1 is a recognized pseudogene. The CDR3 totals 17 residues.

The CDR3 reads CASSPHRVSREQYF. The CDR3 DNA sequence: TGTGCCAGTAGTCCCCACAGGGTTTCTCGCGAGCAGTACTTC. This chain joins TRBV19 and TRBJ2-7; TRBD1 might be the D (6 bases). The CDR3 extends over 14 amino acids. CDR1 and CDR2 (germline): LNHDA, SQIVND (reference sequence). Trimming left V 5 bases short and J 6 bases short, with 17 bases between.

This chain connects TRBV2 to TRBJ2-1; 8 bases are shared with TRBD1. The J segment lost 9 bases and the V segment lost 0 bases, leaving 4 bases of the junction unmatched. CDR3 length equals 14 residues. Germline-derived CDR1 and CDR2 are SNHLY and FYNNEI. CDR3 DNA sequence: TGTGCCAGCAGTGAAGCGCAGGGGGCGACTGAGCAGTTCTTC. Its protein product is CASSEAQGATEQFF.

The chain carries TRBV19 and TRBJ2-2; the match to TRBD2 covers 7 bases. From germline, CDR1 is LNHDA and CDR2 SQIVND (reference sequence). This CDR3 has 15 amino acids. Trimming cost V 8 bases and J 4 bases; bases outside gene matches: 10. The CDR3 spells CASRMVSGGTGELFF. Written as DNA, the CDR3 is TGTGCCAGTCGCATGGTGTCGGGGGGCACCGGGGAGCTGTTTTTT. Combining the CDR3 with reference TRBV19 and TRBJ2-2 gives the whole variable domain DGGITQSPKYLFRKEGQNVTLSCEQNLNHDAMYWYRQDPGQGLRLIYYSQIVNDFQKGDIAEGYSVSREKKESFPLTVTSAQKNPTAFYLCASRMVSGGTGELFFGEGSRLTVL.